Listed here are 19 T cell receptor beta chains from one sample, sequenced in a study of vaccination and CD4 T cells after COVID-19. The treatment denotes: approximately 9-day PBMC culture with coronavirus spike peptide pools or control peptides (ViraFEST assay). These TCRs' antigens remain unknown. Sequenced with the Oncomine TCR Beta short-read assay was DNA taken from cultured CD4+ T cells. TCRdb re-analysed the PCR reads in MiXCR, keeping a single row per CDR3 protein. The sample records over 10,000 distinct CDR3 sequences, roughly 58% being singletons. Sample: cultured CD4+ T cells from blood, taken after SARS-CoV-2 vaccination. All receptors derive from a human donor with COVID-19.

The rearrangement uses TRBV6-1 and TRBJ1-1; TRBD1 is a possible D gene (5 bases). V was cut by 7 bases and J by 4 bases, with 25 bases left in between. Germline values: CDR1 MNHNS, CDR2 SASEGT. CDR3 length: 17 amino acids. The CDR3 is CASTQVWTPSAGTEAFF. The DNA for the CDR3 is TGTGCCAGCACCCAAGTGTGGACACCCTCTGCCGGCACTGAAGCTTTCTTT.

V gene TRBV5-1 combines with J gene TRBJ1-2; D is possibly TRBD1 (5 bases). Germline values: CDR1 SGHRS, CDR2 YFSETQ. The germline V and J ends were trimmed by 1 base and 4 bases, with 11 bases remaining between them. CDR3 length equals 14 residues. As DNA, the CDR3 is TGCGCCAGCAGCTTGCCAGGGACGTTCTATGGCTACACCTTC. Its protein product is CASSLPGTFYGYTF.

The CDR3, as DNA: TGTGCCAGCAGCACCAATACGGACACGCAAGCGGCTTTCTTT. Translated, it gives CASSTNTDTQAAFF. The chain has TRBV7-9 and TRBJ1-1, with D possibly TRBD1 on 5 matching bases. The CDR3 totals 14 residues. Germline V gives CDR1 SEHNR, CDR2 FQNEAQ (reference sequence). Trimming cost V 5 bases and J 11 bases, with 21 bases left between them.

CDR3: CASSRTAGLNSPLHF. CDR3 nucleotides: TGTGCCAGTAGTCGGACAGCTGGATTGAATTCACCCCTCCACTTT. V gene TRBV19 combines with J gene TRBJ1-6; D might be TRBD1 (6 bases). Per the germline V gene, CDR1 is LNHDA and CDR2 is SQIVND (reference sequence). The length of the CDR3 is 15 residues. Trimming took 5 bases from V and 7 from J, leaving 15 bases between them. The full variable domain, with the rest looked up from reference TRBV19 and TRBJ1-6, is DGGITQSPKYLFRKEGQNVTLSCEQNLNHDAMYWYRQDPGQGLRLIYYSQIVNDFQKGDIAEGYSVSREKKESFPLTVTSAQKNPTAFYLCASSRTAGLNSPLHFGNGTRLTVT.

The rearrangement joins TRBV28 to TRBJ2-7; TRBD2 matches 8 bases. The CDR3 contains 15 residues. Germline V gene sequence: CDR1 MDHEN, CDR2 SYDVKM. The junction had 6 bases not matched to a gene; V was cut back by 5 bases and J by 0 bases. CDR3 loop: CASSMSGGASYEQYF. In DNA form, the CDR3 reads TGTGCCAGCAGTATGAGCGGGGGAGCCTCCTACGAGCAGTACTTC.

The rearrangement links TRBV20-1 to TRBJ2-3; no clear D. V was clipped by 5 bases and J by 1 base, with 7 bases between them. Germline V lookup: CDR1 DFQATT, CDR2 SNEGSKA (reference sequence). The CDR3 sequence is 12 residues long. The CDR3 coding sequence is TGCAGTGCTCCCGACCGCACAGATACGCAGTATTTT. Its translation: CSAPDRTDTQYF.

This clonotype appeared a few times. The chain joins TRBV5-1 to TRBJ2-1, with TRBD1 as a possible D gene (6 bases). Germline CDR1 and CDR2: SGHRS and YFSETQ. The V end lost 1 base, the J end lost 7 bases, and 9 bases lay between the germline ends. The length of the CDR3 is 13 residues. This CDR3 is CASSLPRGNEQFF. The CDR3 region has the DNA TGCGCCAGCAGCTTGCCCAGGGGAAATGAGCAGTTCTTC.

This clonotype has only a few counts. The chain recombines TRBV10-1 with TRBJ2-2; D unclear. The germline gives CDR1 WNHNN, CDR2 SYGVQD (reference sequence). CDR3 length equals 13 residues. The germline V and J ends were trimmed by 5 bases and 2 bases, with 6 bases remaining between them. For the CDR3, the DNA is TGCGCCAGCAGTAGTCCCAACACCGGGGAGCTGTTTTTT. The encoded protein is CASSSPNTGELFF.

J is TRBJ2-5 and V is TRBV9, with a weak D call TRBD2 (5 bases). The germline V and J ends were trimmed by 4 bases and 5 bases, with 12 bases remaining between them. CDR3 length: 13 amino acids. The germline gives CDR1 SGDLS, CDR2 YYNGEE. The CDR3 reads CASSPSRGETQYF. The CDR3 nucleotides are TGTGCCAGCAGCCCATCTCGAGGGGAGACCCAGTACTTC. The whole variable domain, remainder taken from reference TRBV9 and TRBJ2-5, is DSGVTQTPKHLITATGQRVTLRCSPRSGDLSVYWYQQSLDQGLQFLIQYYNGEERAKGNILERFSAQQFPDLHSELNLSSLELGDSALYFCASSPSRGETQYFGPGTRLLVL.

The rearrangement uses TRBV28 and TRBJ1-1, with D unresolved. The ends were cut back, 6 bases at V and 10 bases at J, with 15 bases in the middle. CDR3 size: 12 residues. The germline V gene encodes CDR1 MDHEN and CDR2 SYDVKM. The CDR3, as DNA: TGTGCCAGCAGCATGTTTCAGAAAGGAGCTTTCTTT. Its protein product is CASSMFQKGAFF.

The V and J genes are TRBV14 and TRBJ1-1; no definite D call. The germline V gene has CDR1 SGHDN and CDR2 FVKESK. Trimming took off 0 bases at V and 0 bases at J, with 11 bases between the two ends. The CDR3 extends over 16 amino acids. Here the CDR3 reads CASSQDPNPLNTEAFF. The CDR3 coding sequence is TGTGCCAGCAGCCAAGATCCAAACCCTTTGAACACTGAAGCTTTCTTT. Full variable domain (missing parts from reference TRBV14 and TRBJ1-1): EAGVTQFPSHSVIEKGQTVTLRCDPISGHDNLYWYRRVMGKEIKFLLHFVKESKQDESGMPNNRFLAERTGGTYSTLKVQPAELEDSGVYFCASSQDPNPLNTEAFFGQGTRLTVV.

On this clonotype: At one boundary the junction diverges from the germline segment, which might be a read error. The gene calls are TRBV10-3 and TRBJ1-2; 7 bases map to TRBD1. Per the germline V gene, CDR1 is ENHRY and CDR2 is SYGVKD. This CDR3 region has 12 residues. The CDR3 coding sequence is TGCGCGGTAGGACAGGAAATCTATGGCTACACCTTC. Translated, it gives CAVGQEIYGYTF.

This clonotype was seen only once. The gene calls are TRBV20-1 and TRBJ1-2, with D maybe TRBD1 (5 bases). V was cut by 1 base and J by 2 bases, with 14 bases left in between. Germline CDR1 is DFQATT and CDR2 is SNEGSKA (reference sequence). CDR3 length: 15 amino acids. The CDR3 DNA is TGCAGTGCTAGAGCCGATACAGGTTACAACTATGGCTACACCTTC. Translating it yields CSARADTGYNYGYTF.

There are a few counts of this clonotype. This chain connects TRBV27 to TRBJ1-5, with D possibly TRBD1 on 6 matching bases. Germline assignment: CDR1 MNHEY and CDR2 SMNVEV (reference sequence). With 10 bases removed from V and 7 bases from J, the gap between germline ends came to 20 bases. The CDR3 has 14 residues. The CDR3 nucleotides are TGTGCCACTGGGGGCGGGGGAACGGGCCAGCCCCAGCATTTT. As protein: CATGGGGTGQPQHF.

In this sample, this clonotype turned up a few times. V is TRBV5-6 and J is TRBJ1-2; 8 bases agree with TRBD1. The CDR3 covers 16 residues. From germline, CDR1 is SGHDT and CDR2 YYEEEE. J gave up 0 bases and V 0 bases, and 4 bases lay outside the gene matches. The CDR3 region has the DNA TGTGCCAGCAGCTTGGGCGGACAGGGAGCTAACTATGGCTACACCTTC. This gives the protein CASSLGGQGANYGYTF. Looking up the rest from reference TRBV5-6 and TRBJ1-2 gives the full variable domain: DAGVTQSPTHLIKTRGQQVTLRCSPKSGHDTVSWYQQALGQGPQFIFQYYEEEERQRGNFPDRFSGHQFPNYSSELNVNALLLGDSALYLCASSLGGQGANYGYTFGSGTRLTVV.

The V call is TRBV20-1, the J call TRBJ2-2; 7 nucleotides agree with TRBD1. The ends lost 6 bases at V and 6 bases at J; junction bases unmatched: 4. Germline lookup yields CDR1 DFQATT and CDR2 SNEGSKA (reference sequence). This CDR3 contains 12 residues. The CDR3 nucleotides read TGCAGTGCCAGACAGGGCCCCGGGGAGCTGTTTTTT. This sequence encodes CSARQGPGELFF.

This sequence joins TRBV2 and TRBJ1-3, with D hard to call. The CDR3 consists of 13 residues. CDR1 SNHLY and CDR2 FYNNEI come from the germline V gene. V was pared by 7 bases and J by 1 base, with 8 bases between. DNA for the CDR3: TGTGCCAGCAACTATCAGTCTGGAAACACCATATATTTT. Its translation: CASNYQSGNTIYF.

In its sample, this clonotype was seen a few times. J is TRBJ1-2 and V is TRBV6-2 or TRBV6-3, with TRBD1 matching 7 bases. The J segment lost 1 base and the V segment lost 7 bases, leaving 6 bases of the junction unmatched. The CDR3 extends over 14 amino acids. CDR1 is MNHEY and CDR2 is SVGEGT in the germline V gene. The DNA for the CDR3 is TGTGCCAGCACTCCGGGACAGTATAACTATGGCTACACCTTC. Its translation is CASTPGQYNYGYTF.

This clonotype was seen a single time. The V gene is TRBV18, the J gene TRBJ1-1; 9 bases are a match to TRBD1. Per germline, CDR1 KGHSH and CDR2 LQKENI. This CDR3 region has 14 residues. After removal of 3 bases from V and 3 bases from J, the junction contained 2 bases not matched to a gene. The CDR3 here is CASSPDRGDTEAFF. CDR3 bases: TGTGCCAGCTCACCGGACAGGGGCGACACTGAAGCTTTCTTT.